This TCR beta chain was sequenced in a study of blood T cell repertoires in COVID-19. The wider study: Collection of acute and convalescent COVID-19 samples took place in the United States, Italy and Spain. The analysed material was cDNA or gDNA that came from T cells, B-cell-depleted T cells, or PBMCs.

This clone was counted a single time. The CDR3 runs to 15 residues. V lost 1 base, J lost 0 bases, and 4 bases lay in between. Germline lookup yields CDR1 LGHDT and CDR2 YNNKEL (reference sequence). Authors' analysis steps: The authors estimated nucleated cell counts from reference gene primer amplification. This table comes from immunoSEQ multiplex PCR, and its TCRdb copy is limited to in-frame clones, with some not included. V and J calls and clone size are those listed in that table; D and trimming were worked out from the DNA. The sample shows tens of thousands of clones, 85% to 90% of them seen only once.

This sequence originates from a human donor in a cohort sampled during active COVID-19. This chain uses TRBV3-1 (or the pseudogene TRBV3-2) with TRBJ2-6; D remains ambiguous. The sequenced sample was peripheral blood. The CDR3 nucleotides read TGTGCCAGCAGCCAAGGGAGCTCTGGGGCCAACGTCCTGACTTTC. Protein sequence: CASSQGSSGANVLTF.